These 27 T cell receptor beta chains share one sample of origin, sequenced in a study of prognosis after radiotherapy for stage I lung cancer. Template was genomic DNA; TCR beta CDR3 amplified in two multiplex PCR rounds. The use of primers specific to each TRBV and TRBJ gene characterized first-round PCR. TCRdb reanalysed the multiplex PCR reads using MiXCR and keeps one entry per CDR3 protein. This table has about 22,000 distinct CDR3 sequences, approximately 45% appearing once. The source material was PBMCs, sampled before or after stereotactic body radiation therapy (not recorded which). The receptors derive from a donor aged 50 or older with non-small cell lung cancer.

This chain joins TRBV6-5 and TRBJ1-2; TRBD1 matches at 12 bases. The CDR3 is 15 amino acids. V shed 3 bases and J 5 bases; nucleotides not matched to a gene: 4. The germline V gene encodes CDR1 MNHEY and CDR2 SVGAGI. The CDR3: CASSYGGQGAYGYTF. The CDR3 DNA reads as TGTGCCAGCAGTTATGGGGGACAGGGGGCGTATGGCTACACCTTC.

There are many counts of this clonotype. A read error is possible here, since a much larger clone lies one base away. The chain recombines TRBV20-1 with TRBJ1-6; no firm D call. From germline, CDR1 is DFQATT and CDR2 SNEGSKA (reference sequence). The CDR3 spans 15 residues. CDR3 protein: CSARVGSSNNSPLHF. CDR3 sequence (DNA): TGCAGTGCTAGAGTTGGGAGCTCCAATAATTCACCCCTCCACTTT.

Turning to this clonotype: The junction differs from germline at one of its ends, possibly a read error. V is TRBV19 and J is TRBJ2-1; 8 bases map to TRBD2. The germline V gene encodes CDR1 LNHDA and CDR2 SQIVND (reference sequence). The CDR3 spans 15 residues. DNA of the CDR3: TGTGCCAGTAGAATAGCGGGACTTGAAAGGAATGAGCAGTTCTTC. It specifies CASRIAGLERNEQFF.

This clonotype was seen repeatedly, ten times or more. This chain joins TRBV6-1 and TRBJ2-3, with TRBD2 matching 11 bases. After removal of 6 bases from V and 5 bases from J, the junction contained 10 bases not matched to a gene. Germline CDR1 and CDR2: MNHNS and SASEGT. CDR3 length: 16 residues. The CDR3 spells CASRQQLAGEIDTQYF. The CDR3 region has the DNA TGTGCCAGCAGACAACAACTAGCGGGAGAGATAGATACGCAGTATTTT.

This clonotype was seen repeatedly, ten times or more. In DNA, the CDR3 is TGCGCCAGCAGCCCCGCCGGGACTAGCGAGGTAGATACGCAGTATTTT. This sequence encodes CASSPAGTSEVDTQYF. V is TRBV5-1 and J is TRBJ2-3; 10 positions agree with TRBD2. Trimming took 4 bases from V and 5 from J; bases not matched to a gene: 10. Germline CDR1 is SGHRS and CDR2 is YFSETQ. This CDR3 contains 16 residues.

V is TRBV24-1 and J is TRBJ2-1; tentative D call: TRBD1 (6 bases). Trimming stripped 2 bases from V and 6 bases from J, with 13 bases between. Germline V gives CDR1 KGHDR, CDR2 SFDVKD. The CDR3 is 15 residues long. The CDR3 nucleotides are TGTGCCACCAGTGATTATAATCAGGGGTCCAATGAGCAGTTCTTC. Translation: CATSDYNQGSNEQFF.

Details on this clonotype: This sequence is one base from a far larger clone and is likely a read error. CDR3 amino acids: CATMTGHEQYF. The CDR3 bases are TGTGCCACCATGACAGGGCACGAGCAGTACTTC. The chain couples TRBV6-8 to TRBJ2-7; 7 bases line up with TRBD1. J lost 5 bases, V lost 10 bases, and 5 bases had no gene match. Germline lookup yields CDR1 MNHGY and CDR2 SAAAGT. This CDR3 region has 11 residues.

The rearrangement uses TRBV20-1 and TRBJ2-7; tentatively, D is TRBD1 or TRBD2 (5 bases each). The germline V gene encodes CDR1 DFQATT and CDR2 SNEGSKA (reference sequence). This CDR3 comprises 14 residues. The V and J ends lost 1 base and 10 bases respectively, with 20 bases between them. CDR3 nucleotides: TGCAGTGCTAGAGGACAGAGGGTCTCCTACTATCAGTACTTC. It specifies CSARGQRVSYYQYF.

This clonotype was recorded at least ten times. The gene calls are TRBV7-3 and TRBJ2-3; D may be TRBD1 or TRBD2 (6 bases each). V was trimmed by 5 bases and J by 0 bases, leaving 18 bases between them. Germline V gene sequence: CDR1 SGHTA, CDR2 FQGTGA. The CDR3 runs to 17 residues. CDR3 sequence: CASSKGVGTLSTDTQYF. In DNA form, the CDR3 reads TGTGCCAGCAGCAAGGGGGTAGGGACTCTTAGCACAGATACGCAGTATTTT. The entire variable domain, with the rest obtained from reference TRBV7-3 and TRBJ2-3, is as follows: GAGVSQTPSNKVTEKGKYVELRCDPISGHTALYWYRQSLGQGPEFLIYFQGTGAADDSGLPNDRFFAVRPEGSVSTLKIQRTERGDSAVYLCASSKGVGTLSTDTQYFGPGTRLTVL.

V and J are TRBV28 and TRBJ1-1, with 8 bases aligning to TRBD1. Germline CDR1 MDHEN, CDR2 SYDVKM. The V gene end was trimmed by 6 bases and the J gene end by 0 bases; junction bases not matched to a gene: 12. This CDR3 spans 17 amino acids. The CDR3 here is CASSADRGGPMNTEAFF. CDR3 bases: TGTGCCAGCAGCGCTGACAGGGGAGGGCCGATGAACACTGAAGCTTTCTTT.

J is TRBJ2-7 and V is TRBV7-6, with 9 nucleotides matching TRBD1. V shed 4 bases and J 1 base; nucleotides not matched to a gene: 17. CDR3 length: 19 residues. Germline V CDR1 and CDR2: SGHVS, FNYEAQ. CDR3 coding DNA: TGTGCCAGCAGCTCATATATAAACGCGGGACAGGGTTTTTCCTACGAGCAGTACTTC. Translation: CASSSYINAGQGFSYEQYF.

The chain recombines TRBV6-1 with TRBJ2-7; tentatively, D is TRBD2 (6 bases). Germline lookup yields CDR1 MNHNS and CDR2 SASEGT. The CDR3 is 15 residues long. V lost 0 bases to trimming and J lost 0 bases, with 9 bases between them. CDR3 coding DNA: TGTGCCAGCAGTGAAGCGCTCGGGAGCTCCTACGAGCAGTACTTC. This encodes CASSEALGSSYEQYF.

The chain joins TRBV11-2 to TRBJ2-7; the D gene is possibly TRBD2 (6 bases). Germline V gene sequence: CDR1 SGHAT, CDR2 FQNNGV. CDR3 length: 17 residues. Deletions cut 0 bases from V and 2 bases from J, with 17 bases between. CDR3 residues: CASSLDRAGPPAYEQYF. The CDR3 DNA is TGTGCCAGCAGCTTAGATCGTGCGGGGCCGCCTGCCTACGAGCAGTACTTC.

By share of the sample, this clonotype is medium-sized. V gene TRBV10-3 combines with J gene TRBJ2-1, with D unresolved. CDR3 length: 15 residues. CDR1 ENHRY and CDR2 SYGVKD come from the germline V gene. Trimming shortened V by 3 bases and J by 0 bases, and 9 bases separated the two germline ends. The CDR3 nucleotides are TGTGCCATCAGTGATCCAGGTAACTCCTACAATGAGCAGTTCTTC. It translates to CAISDPGNSYNEQFF.

The chain carries TRBV5-1 and TRBJ2-1; 9 bases map to TRBD2. The germline V gene has CDR1 SGHRS and CDR2 YFSETQ. This CDR3 has 15 amino acids. The CDR3 spells CARSPGTSRDNEQFF. The CDR3 DNA is TGCGCAAGAAGCCCCGGGACTAGCCGCGACAATGAGCAGTTCTTC. The full variable domain, rest sourced from reference TRBV5-1 and TRBJ2-1, is KAGVTQTPRYLIKTRGQQVTLSCSPISGHRSVSWYQQTPGQGLQFLFEYFSETQRNKGNFPGRFSGRQFSNSRSEMNVSTLELGDSALYLCARSPGTSRDNEQFFGPGTRLTVL.

With respect to this clonotype: It is likely a read error: a sequence one base away is far more abundant. The conserved closing phenylalanine or tryptophan is absent in this CDR3, likely reflecting a read error. The chain employs TRBV6-6 and TRBJ2-5; D not certain. CDR1 MNHNY and CDR2 SVGAGI come from the germline V gene (reference sequence). Trimming pared 0 bases from V and 5 bases from J, leaving 16 bases between. There are 16 residues in the CDR3. CDR3 amino acids: CASSYSPTAHRETQYL. The DNA for the CDR3 is TGTGCCAGCAGTTACTCGCCGACTGCGCATAGGGAGACCCAGTACTTA.

This clonotype was recorded many times. The chain recombines TRBV30 with TRBJ1-1; TRBD1 matches 7 bases. The germline V gene has CDR1 GTSNPN and CDR2 SVGIG (reference sequence). This CDR3 has 11 residues. Losses at the gene ends were 5 bases for V and 5 bases for J; bases not matched to a gene: 2. For the CDR3, the DNA is TGTGCCTGGGCGGACAGGACTGAAGCTTTCTTT. It translates to CAWADRTEAFF. The whole variable domain, filled in from reference TRBV30 and TRBJ1-1, reads SQTIHQWPATLVQPVGSPLSLECTVEGTSNPNLYWYRQAAGRGLQLLFYSVGIGQISSEVPQNLSASRPQDRQFILSSKKLLLSDSGFYLCAWADRTEAFFGQGTRLTVV.

The gene calls are TRBV19 and TRBJ2-7; D perhaps matches TRBD2 (5 bases). The CDR3 totals 14 residues. V was clipped by 3 bases and J by 2 bases, with 11 bases between them. In germline, CDR1 is LNHDA, CDR2 SQIVND (reference sequence). The CDR3 bases are TGTGCCAGTAGTATTGGTCGGGATGCCTACGAGCAGTACTTC. This translates into CASSIGRDAYEQYF.

This clonotype is classed as medium-sized. The genes are TRBV6-5 and TRBJ2-3, with unresolved D. Germline CDR1 MNHEY, CDR2 SVGAGI. Trimming stripped 4 bases from V and 5 bases from J, with 7 bases between. This CDR3 comprises 12 residues. CDR3 bases: TGTGCCAGCAGTTCCCGTGGAGATACGCAGTATTTT. Amino acid sequence: CASSSRGDTQYF.

V and J are TRBV20-1 and TRBJ2-3; 12 bases are shared with TRBD2. CDR1 and CDR2 (germline): DFQATT, SNEGSKA (reference sequence). Trimming took 5 bases from V and 2 from J; bases not matched to a gene: 2. The CDR3 has 14 amino acids. The CDR3 here is CSALAGGVTDTQYF. DNA of the CDR3: TGCAGTGCTCTAGCGGGAGGGGTCACAGATACGCAGTATTTT.

Many counts were recorded for this clonotype. The chain links TRBV19 to TRBJ2-3; TRBD1 aligns across 8 bases. The CDR3 covers 14 residues. The V gene's germline CDR1 is LNHDA and CDR2 SQIVND (reference sequence). V lost 5 bases, J lost 5 bases, and 6 bases stayed unmatched. This chain's CDR3 is CASSGQGWVDTQYF. CDR3 bases: TGTGCCAGTAGTGGACAGGGTTGGGTAGATACGCAGTATTTT. Filled out from reference TRBV19 and TRBJ2-3, the complete variable domain reads DGGITQSPKYLFRKEGQNVTLSCEQNLNHDAMYWYRQDPGQGLRLIYYSQIVNDFQKGDIAEGYSVSREKKESFPLTVTSAQKNPTAFYLCASSGQGWVDTQYFGPGTRLTVL.

This clonotype was picked up one time. The CDR3 region has the DNA TGTGCCACCAGTGATCGTTGGACAGACCCGATCGATCGCTACACCTTC. It yields the protein CATSDRWTDPIDRYTF. The chain has TRBV24-1 and TRBJ1-2, with D possibly TRBD1 on 6 matching bases. Germline V CDR1 and CDR2: KGHDR, SFDVKD. V was clipped by 3 bases and J by 9 bases, with 22 bases between them. CDR3 length: 16 residues.

In this sample, this clonotype is medium-sized (0.01 to 0.1%). V gene TRBV11-2 combines with J gene TRBJ2-2, with 11 bases that match TRBD2. With 2 bases clipped from V and 4 bases from J, the junction kept 3 bases outside the gene matches. Germline V gene data show CDR1 as SGHAT and CDR2 as FQNNGV. This CDR3 region has 16 residues. CDR3 region: CASSLLLAGVTGELFF. The CDR3 nucleotides are TGTGCCAGCAGCTTACTACTAGCGGGAGTCACCGGGGAGCTGTTTTTT.

The chain combines TRBV24-1 with TRBJ2-1, with 9 bases fitting TRBD1. Germline V gene sequence: CDR1 KGHDR, CDR2 SFDVKD. Trimming cost V 4 bases and J 6 bases; bases outside gene matches: 9. The CDR3 is made up of 16 amino acids. The CDR3 DNA sequence: TGTGCCACCAGTGACACCGGGACAGGGATCGGCAATGAGCAGTTCTTC. Protein: CATSDTGTGIGNEQFF.

This chain connects TRBV5-6 to TRBJ2-3; TRBD2 is a possible D gene (7 bases). This CDR3 is built from 17 residues. Trimming took 5 bases from V and 0 from J, leaving 19 bases between them. From germline, CDR1 is SGHDT and CDR2 YYEEEE. CDR3 protein: CASRGGGGPESTDTQYF. In DNA form, the CDR3 reads TGTGCCAGCAGGGGAGGGGGGGGACCGGAAAGCACAGATACGCAGTATTTT.

This clonotype was detected many times. The chain carries TRBV2 and TRBJ1-1; TRBD1 agrees at 11 bases. This CDR3 spans 15 amino acids. CDR1 is SNHLY, CDR2 FYNNEI, per germline. The junction had 2 bases not matched to a gene; V was cut back by 1 base and J by 4 bases. As DNA, the CDR3 is TGTGCCAGCAGTGAAGGGACAGGGGGCTTCACTGAAGCTTTCTTT. It is translated as CASSEGTGGFTEAFF.

On this clonotype itself: One base away lies a much larger clone, so this may be a sequencing read error. The rearrangement uses TRBV5-1 and TRBJ2-3; D is unresolved. This CDR3 comprises 14 residues. Germline values: CDR1 SGHRS, CDR2 YFSETQ. This CDR3 reads CASSLISKADTQCF. CDR3 nucleotide sequence: TGCGCCAGCAGCTTGATTAGTAAAGCAGATACGCAGTGTTTT.